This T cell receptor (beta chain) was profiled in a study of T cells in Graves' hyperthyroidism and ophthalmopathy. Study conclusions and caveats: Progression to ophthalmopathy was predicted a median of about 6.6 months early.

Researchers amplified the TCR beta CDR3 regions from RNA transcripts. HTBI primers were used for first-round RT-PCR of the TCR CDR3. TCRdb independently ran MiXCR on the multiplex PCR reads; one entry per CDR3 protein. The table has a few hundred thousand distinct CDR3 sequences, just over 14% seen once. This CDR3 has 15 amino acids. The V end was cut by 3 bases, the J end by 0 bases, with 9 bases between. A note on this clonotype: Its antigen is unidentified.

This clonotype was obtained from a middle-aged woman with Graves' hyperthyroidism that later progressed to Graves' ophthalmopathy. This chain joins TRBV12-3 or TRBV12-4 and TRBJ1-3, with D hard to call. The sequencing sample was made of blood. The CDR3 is CASSLADGSGNTIYF. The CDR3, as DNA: TGTGCCAGCAGTTTGGCGGATGGCTCTGGAAACACCATATATTTT.